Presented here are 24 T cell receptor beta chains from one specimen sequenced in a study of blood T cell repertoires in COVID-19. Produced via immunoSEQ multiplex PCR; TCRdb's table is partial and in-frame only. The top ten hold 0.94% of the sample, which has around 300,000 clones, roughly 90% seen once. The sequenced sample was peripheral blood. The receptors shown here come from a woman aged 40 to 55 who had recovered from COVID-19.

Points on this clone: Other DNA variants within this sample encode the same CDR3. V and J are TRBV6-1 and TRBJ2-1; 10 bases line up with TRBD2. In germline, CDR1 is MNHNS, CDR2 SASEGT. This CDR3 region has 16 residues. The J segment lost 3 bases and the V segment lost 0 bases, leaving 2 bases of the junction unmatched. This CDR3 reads CASSEAPSGGYNEQFF. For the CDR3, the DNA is TGTGCCAGCAGTGAAGCGCCTAGCGGGGGCTACAATGAGCAGTTCTTC.

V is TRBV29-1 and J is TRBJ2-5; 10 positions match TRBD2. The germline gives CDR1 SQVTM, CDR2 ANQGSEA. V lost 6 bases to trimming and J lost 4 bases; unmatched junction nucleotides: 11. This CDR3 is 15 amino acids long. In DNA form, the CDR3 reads TGCAGCGTCCGAGGCCCTAGCGGGAGTATAGAGACCCAGTACTTC. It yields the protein CSVRGPSGSIETQYF. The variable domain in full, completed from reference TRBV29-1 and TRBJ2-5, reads SAVISQKPSRDICQRGTSLTIQCQVDSQVTMMFWYRQQPGQSLTLIATANQGSEATYESGFVIDKFPISRPNLTFSTLTVSNMSPEDSSIYLCSVRGPSGSIETQYFGPGTRLLVL.

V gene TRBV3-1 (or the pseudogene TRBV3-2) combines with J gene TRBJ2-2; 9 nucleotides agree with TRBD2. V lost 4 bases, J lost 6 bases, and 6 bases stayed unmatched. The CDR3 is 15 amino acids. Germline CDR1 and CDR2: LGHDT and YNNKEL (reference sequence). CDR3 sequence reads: CASSRVAGVAGELFF. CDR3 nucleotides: TGTGCCAGCAGCCGAGTAGCGGGAGTGGCCGGGGAGCTGTTTTTT.

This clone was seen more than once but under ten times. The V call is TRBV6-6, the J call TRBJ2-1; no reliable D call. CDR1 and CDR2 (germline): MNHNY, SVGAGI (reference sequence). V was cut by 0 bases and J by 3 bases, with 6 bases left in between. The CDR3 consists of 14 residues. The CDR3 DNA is TGTGCCAGCAGTTACTCGAGAGTCTACAATGAGCAGTTCTTC. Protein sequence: CASSYSRVYNEQFF.

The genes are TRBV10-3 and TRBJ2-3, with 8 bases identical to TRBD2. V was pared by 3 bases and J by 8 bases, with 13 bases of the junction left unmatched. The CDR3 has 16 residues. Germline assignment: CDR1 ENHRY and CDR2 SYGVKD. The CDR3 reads CAISEGGAGASTTQYF. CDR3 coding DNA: TGTGCCATCAGTGAAGGAGGAGCGGGAGCCTCAACTACGCAGTATTTT.

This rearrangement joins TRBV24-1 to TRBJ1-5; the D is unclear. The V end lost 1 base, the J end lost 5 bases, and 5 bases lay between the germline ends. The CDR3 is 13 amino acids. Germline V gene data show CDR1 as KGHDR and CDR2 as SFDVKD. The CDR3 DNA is TGTGCCACCAGTGATTTCCCAGATCAGCCCCAGCATTTT. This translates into CATSDFPDQPQHF.

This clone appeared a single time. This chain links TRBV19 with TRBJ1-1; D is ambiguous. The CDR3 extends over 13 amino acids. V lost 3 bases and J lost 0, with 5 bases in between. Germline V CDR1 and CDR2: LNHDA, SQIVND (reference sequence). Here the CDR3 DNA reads TGTGCCAGTAGTATCGGGATGAACACTGAAGCTTTCTTT. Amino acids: CASSIGMNTEAFF.

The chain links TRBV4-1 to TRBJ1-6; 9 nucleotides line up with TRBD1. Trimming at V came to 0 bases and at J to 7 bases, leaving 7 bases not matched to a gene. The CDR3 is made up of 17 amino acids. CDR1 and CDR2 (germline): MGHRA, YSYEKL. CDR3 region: CASSQDLPGTGNSPLHF. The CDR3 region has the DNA TGCGCCAGCAGCCAAGACCTTCCCGGGACAGGGAATTCACCCCTCCACTTT.

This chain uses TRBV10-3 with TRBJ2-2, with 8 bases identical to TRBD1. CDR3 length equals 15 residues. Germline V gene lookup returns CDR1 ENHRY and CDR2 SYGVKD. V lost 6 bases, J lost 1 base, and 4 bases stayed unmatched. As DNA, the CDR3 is TGTGCCATCAGCCCCGGGACAGGGAACACCGGGGAGCTGTTTTTT. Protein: CAISPGTGNTGELFF.

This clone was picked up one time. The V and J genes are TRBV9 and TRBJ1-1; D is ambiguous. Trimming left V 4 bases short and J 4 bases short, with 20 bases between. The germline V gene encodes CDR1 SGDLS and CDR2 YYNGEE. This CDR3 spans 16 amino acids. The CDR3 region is CASSSREGGLITEAFF. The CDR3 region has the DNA TGTGCCAGCAGCTCGAGGGAGGGTGGGTTGATCACTGAAGCTTTCTTT.

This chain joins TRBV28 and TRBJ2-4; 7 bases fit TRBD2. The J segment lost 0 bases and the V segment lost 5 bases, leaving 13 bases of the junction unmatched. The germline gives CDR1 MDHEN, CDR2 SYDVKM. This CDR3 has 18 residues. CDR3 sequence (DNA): TGTGCCAGCAGTGTCACCCGGGAGGCGATTTTAGCCAAAAACATTCAGTACTTC. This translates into CASSVTREAILAKNIQYF.

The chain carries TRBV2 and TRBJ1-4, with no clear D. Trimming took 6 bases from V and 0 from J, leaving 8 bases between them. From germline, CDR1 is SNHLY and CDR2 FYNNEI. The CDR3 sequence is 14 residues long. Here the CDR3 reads CASRSFATNEKLFF. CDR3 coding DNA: TGTGCCAGCAGGTCCTTTGCAACTAATGAAAAACTGTTTTTT.

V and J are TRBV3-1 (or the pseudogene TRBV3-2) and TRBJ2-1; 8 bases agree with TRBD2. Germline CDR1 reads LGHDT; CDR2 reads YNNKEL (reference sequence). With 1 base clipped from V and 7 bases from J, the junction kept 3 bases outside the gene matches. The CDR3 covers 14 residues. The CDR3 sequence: CASSQVTSGNEQFF. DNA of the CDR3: TGTGCCAGCAGCCAAGTAACTAGCGGAAATGAGCAGTTCTTC.

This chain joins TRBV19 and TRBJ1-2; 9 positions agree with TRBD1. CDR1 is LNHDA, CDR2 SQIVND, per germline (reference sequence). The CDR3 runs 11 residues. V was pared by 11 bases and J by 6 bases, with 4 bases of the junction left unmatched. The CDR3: CAGTGSDGYTF. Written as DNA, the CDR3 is TGTGCCGGGACAGGGTCGGATGGCTACACCTTC. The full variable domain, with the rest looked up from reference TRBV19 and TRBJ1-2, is DGGITQSPKYLFRKEGQNVTLSCEQNLNHDAMYWYRQDPGQGLRLIYYSQIVNDFQKGDIAEGYSVSREKKESFPLTVTSAQKNPTAFYLCAGTGSDGYTFGSGTRLTVV.

The chain's CDR3 is CASSLAGDYGYTF. The CDR3 DNA follows: TGCGCCAGCAGCTTGGCAGGGGACTATGGCTACACCTTC. The chain is built from TRBV5-1 and TRBJ1-2; tentatively, D is TRBD1 (6 bases). The germline CDR1 and CDR2 sequences are SGHRS and YFSETQ. Trimming took 0 bases from V and 3 from J, leaving 6 bases between them. The CDR3 loop spans 13 amino acids.

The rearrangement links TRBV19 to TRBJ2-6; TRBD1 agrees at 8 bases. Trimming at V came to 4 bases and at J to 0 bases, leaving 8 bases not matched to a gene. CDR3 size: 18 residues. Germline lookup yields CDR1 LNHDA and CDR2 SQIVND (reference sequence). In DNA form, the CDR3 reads TGTGCCAGTAGTAGAGACAGGGGCCCCGTCTCTGGGGCCAACGTCCTGACTTTC. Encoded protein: CASSRDRGPVSGANVLTF.

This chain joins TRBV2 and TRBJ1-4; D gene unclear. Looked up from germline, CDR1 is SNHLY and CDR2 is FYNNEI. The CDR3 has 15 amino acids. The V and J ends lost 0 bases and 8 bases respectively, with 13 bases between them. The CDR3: CASSEARGIGEKLFF. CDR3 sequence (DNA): TGTGCCAGCAGTGAAGCCCGGGGTATAGGAGAAAAACTGTTTTTT.

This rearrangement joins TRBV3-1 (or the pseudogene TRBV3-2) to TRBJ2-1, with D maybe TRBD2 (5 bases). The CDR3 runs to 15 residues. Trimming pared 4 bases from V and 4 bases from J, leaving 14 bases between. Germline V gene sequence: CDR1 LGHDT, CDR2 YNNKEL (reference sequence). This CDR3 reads CASSPRGAAYNEQFF. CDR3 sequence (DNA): TGTGCCAGCAGCCCCCGGGGAGCTGCTTACAATGAGCAGTTCTTC.

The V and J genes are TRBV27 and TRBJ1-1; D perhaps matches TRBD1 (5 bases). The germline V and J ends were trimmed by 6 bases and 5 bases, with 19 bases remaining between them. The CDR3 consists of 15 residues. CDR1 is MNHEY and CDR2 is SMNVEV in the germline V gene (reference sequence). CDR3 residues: CASSPPQGAFTEAFF. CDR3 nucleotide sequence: TGTGCCAGCAGCCCCCCCCAGGGCGCGTTTACTGAAGCTTTCTTT.

CDR3 residues: CASRLVFGGNEQFF. The CDR3 coding sequence is TGTGCCAGCAGGCTCGTGTTCGGAGGCAATGAGCAGTTCTTC. This rearrangement joins TRBV11-2 to TRBJ2-1; TRBD2 might be the D (5 bases). This CDR3 is built from 14 residues. Germline V gene sequence: CDR1 SGHAT, CDR2 FQNNGV. Trimming took 6 bases from V and 6 from J, leaving 15 bases between them.

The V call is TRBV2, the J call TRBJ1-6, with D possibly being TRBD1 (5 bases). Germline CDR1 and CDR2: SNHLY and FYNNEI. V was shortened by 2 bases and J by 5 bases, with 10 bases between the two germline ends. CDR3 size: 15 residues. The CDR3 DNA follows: TGTGCCAGCAGTGAAAAGGGACTGGATAATTCACCCCTCCACTTT. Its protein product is CASSEKGLDNSPLHF.

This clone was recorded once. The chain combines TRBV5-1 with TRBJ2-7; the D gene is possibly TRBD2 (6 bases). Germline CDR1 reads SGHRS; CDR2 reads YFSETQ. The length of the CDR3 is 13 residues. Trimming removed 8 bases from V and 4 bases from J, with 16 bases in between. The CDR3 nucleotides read TGCGCCAGTCGGCCGGGGGTTGCGTACGAGCAGTACTTC. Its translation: CASRPGVAYEQYF.

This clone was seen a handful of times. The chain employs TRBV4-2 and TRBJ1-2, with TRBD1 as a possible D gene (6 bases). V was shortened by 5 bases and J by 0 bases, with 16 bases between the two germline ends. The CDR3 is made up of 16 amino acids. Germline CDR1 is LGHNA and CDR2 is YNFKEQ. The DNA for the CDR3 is TGTGCCAGCAGCGGACCCGGGACACAAGCTAACTATGGCTACACCTTC. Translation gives CASSGPGTQANYGYTF.

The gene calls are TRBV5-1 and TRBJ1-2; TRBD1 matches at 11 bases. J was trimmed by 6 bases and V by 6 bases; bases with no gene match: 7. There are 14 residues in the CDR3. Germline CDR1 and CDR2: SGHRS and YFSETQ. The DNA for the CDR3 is TGCGCCAGCAAGACCGGGACAGGGGGAGATGGCTACACCTTC. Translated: CASKTGTGGDGYTF.